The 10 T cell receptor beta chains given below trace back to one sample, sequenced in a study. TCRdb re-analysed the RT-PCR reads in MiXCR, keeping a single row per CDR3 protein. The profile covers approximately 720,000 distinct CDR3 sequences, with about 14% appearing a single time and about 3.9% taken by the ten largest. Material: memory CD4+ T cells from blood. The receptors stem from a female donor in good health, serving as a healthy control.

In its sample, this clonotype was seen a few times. The CDR3 loop reads CASRGGPLDTGELFF. The CDR3 nucleotides are TGTGCCAGCAGAGGAGGCCCGCTGGACACCGGGGAGCTGTTTTTT. The V call is TRBV12-3 or TRBV12-4, the J call TRBJ2-2; D might be TRBD2 (5 bases). This CDR3 comprises 15 residues. V dropped 6 bases and J dropped 3 bases, with 14 bases sitting between them.

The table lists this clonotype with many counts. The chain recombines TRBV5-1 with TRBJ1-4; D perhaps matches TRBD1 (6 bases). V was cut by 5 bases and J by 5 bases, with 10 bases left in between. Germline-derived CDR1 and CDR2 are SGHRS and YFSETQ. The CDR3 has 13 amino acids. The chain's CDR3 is CASSRTENEKLFF. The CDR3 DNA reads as TGCGCCAGCAGTCGGACAGAGAATGAAAAACTGTTTTTT.

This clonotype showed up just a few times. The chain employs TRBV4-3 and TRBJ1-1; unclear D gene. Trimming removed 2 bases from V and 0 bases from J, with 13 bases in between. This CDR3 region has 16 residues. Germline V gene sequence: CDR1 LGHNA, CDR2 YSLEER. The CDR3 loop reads CASSQNQATVNTEAFF. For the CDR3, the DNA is TGCGCCAGCAGCCAAAACCAAGCAACAGTGAACACTGAAGCTTTCTTT.

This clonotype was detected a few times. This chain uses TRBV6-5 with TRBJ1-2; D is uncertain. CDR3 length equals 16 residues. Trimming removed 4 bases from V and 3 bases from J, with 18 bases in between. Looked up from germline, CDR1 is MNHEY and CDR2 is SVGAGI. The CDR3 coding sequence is TGTGCCAGCAGTTCTTCCCCCAGGACGAACGACTATGGCTACACCTTC. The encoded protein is CASSSSPRTNDYGYTF.

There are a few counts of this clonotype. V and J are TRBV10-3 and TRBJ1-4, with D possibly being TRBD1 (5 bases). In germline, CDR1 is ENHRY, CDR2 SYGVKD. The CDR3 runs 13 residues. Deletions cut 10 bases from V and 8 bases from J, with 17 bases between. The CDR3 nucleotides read TGTGCCACCCGGCAGAGAGGGACGGAAAAACTGTTTTTT. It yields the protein CATRQRGTEKLFF.

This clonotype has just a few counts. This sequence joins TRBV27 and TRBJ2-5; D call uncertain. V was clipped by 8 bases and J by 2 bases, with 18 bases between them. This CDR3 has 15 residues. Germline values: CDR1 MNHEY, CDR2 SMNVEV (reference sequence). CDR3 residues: CASGHHTRPQETQYF. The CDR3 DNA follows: TGTGCCAGCGGCCACCATACCCGACCTCAAGAGACCCAGTACTTC.

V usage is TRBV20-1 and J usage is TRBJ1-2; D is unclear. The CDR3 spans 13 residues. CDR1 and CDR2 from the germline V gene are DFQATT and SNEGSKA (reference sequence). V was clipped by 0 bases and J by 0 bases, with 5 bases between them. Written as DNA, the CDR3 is TGCAGTGCTAGAGACACCACTAACTATGGCTACACCTTC. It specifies CSARDTTNYGYTF.

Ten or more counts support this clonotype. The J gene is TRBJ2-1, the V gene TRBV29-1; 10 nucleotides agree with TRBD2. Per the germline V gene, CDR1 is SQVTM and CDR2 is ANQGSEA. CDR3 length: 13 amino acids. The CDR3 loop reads CALLRLAGTEQFF. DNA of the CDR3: TGCGCCTTGCTGCGACTAGCGGGCACTGAGCAGTTCTTC.

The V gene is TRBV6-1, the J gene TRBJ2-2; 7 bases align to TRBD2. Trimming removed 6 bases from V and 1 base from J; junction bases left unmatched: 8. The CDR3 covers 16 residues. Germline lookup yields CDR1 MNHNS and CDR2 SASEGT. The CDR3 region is CASRWRLAENTGELFF. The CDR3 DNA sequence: TGTGCCAGCAGATGGCGACTAGCCGAGAACACCGGGGAGCTGTTTTTT.

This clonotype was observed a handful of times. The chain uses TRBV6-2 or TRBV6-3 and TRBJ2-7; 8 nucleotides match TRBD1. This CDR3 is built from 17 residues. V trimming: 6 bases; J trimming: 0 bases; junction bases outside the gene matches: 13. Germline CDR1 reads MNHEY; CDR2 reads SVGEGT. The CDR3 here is CASRPTRTGHSSYEQYF. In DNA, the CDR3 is TGTGCCAGCAGACCTACTCGGACAGGGCATAGCTCCTACGAGCAGTACTTC.